This entry lists 17 T cell receptor beta chains sequenced from one sample in a study of blood T cell repertoires in COVID-19. Profiled with immunoSEQ multiplex PCR; TCRdb holds only in-frame clones, not every one. The table has some 170,000 clones, about four fifths seen once; the top ten hold over 7.5%. The specimen sequenced was peripheral blood. These receptors originate from a woman between 70 and 85 years old with acute or convalescent COVID-19.

J is TRBJ1-4 and V is TRBV18; D uncertain. The CDR3 has 16 amino acids. V was trimmed by 3 bases and J by 6 bases, leaving 17 bases between them. Germline CDR1 and CDR2: KGHSH and LQKENI. CDR3 sequence: CASSPGRRRRDEKLFF. The DNA for the CDR3 is TGTGCCAGCTCACCCGGAAGGAGGCGAAGAGATGAAAAACTGTTTTTT.

The V call is TRBV4-2, the J call TRBJ2-7, with 8 bases that match TRBD1. Germline V lookup: CDR1 LGHNA, CDR2 YNFKEQ. Trimming cost V 2 bases and J 6 bases; bases outside gene matches: 6. This CDR3 spans 14 amino acids. DNA for the CDR3: TGTGCCAGCAGCCAATCGGACAGGGCAGGCGAGCAGTACTTC. Translating it yields CASSQSDRAGEQYF.

The chain combines TRBV7-3 with TRBJ2-3; 8 nucleotides line up with TRBD2. The J segment lost 7 bases and the V segment lost 2 bases, leaving 8 bases of the junction unmatched. Germline CDR1 SGHTA, CDR2 FQGTGA. CDR3 length: 15 amino acids. The CDR3 nucleotides are TGTGCCAGCAGCTTAGCGGGGGGCGACCAGCATACGCAGTATTTT. It yields the protein CASSLAGGDQHTQYF.

This rearrangement joins TRBV5-1 to TRBJ2-5, with D maybe TRBD2 (5 bases). In germline, CDR1 is SGHRS, CDR2 YFSETQ. The CDR3 loop spans 12 amino acids. V was shortened by 4 bases and J by 3 bases, with 7 bases between the two germline ends. The CDR3: CASSLLEETQYF. The CDR3 coding sequence is TGCGCCAGCAGCCTACTAGAAGAGACCCAGTACTTC. The complete variable domain, with remaining parts taken from reference TRBV5-1 and TRBJ2-5, reads KAGVTQTPRYLIKTRGQQVTLSCSPISGHRSVSWYQQTPGQGLQFLFEYFSETQRNKGNFPGRFSGRQFSNSRSEMNVSTLELGDSALYLCASSLLEETQYFGPGTRLLVL.

The V gene is TRBV7-9, the J gene TRBJ2-4, with 10 bases fitting TRBD2. With V trimmed by 5 bases and J by 6 bases, 4 bases remained unmatched. Germline V gene data show CDR1 as SEHNR and CDR2 as FQNEAQ (reference sequence). The CDR3 covers 14 residues. The CDR3 DNA follows: TGTGCCAGCAGCACCGGGACTAGCGCAAACATTCAGTACTTC. Encoded protein: CASSTGTSANIQYF. Based on the CDR3 plus reference TRBV7-9 and TRBJ2-4, the full variable domain is DTGVSQNPRHKITKRGQNVTFRCDPISEHNRLYWYRQTLGQGPEFLTYFQNEAQLEKSRLLSDRFSAERPKGSFSTLEIQRTEQGDSAMYLCASSTGTSANIQYFGAGTRLSVL.

Written as DNA, the CDR3 is TGCAGTGCCAGTCCCGACAGCATGAACACTGAAGCTTTCTTT. This codes for CSASPDSMNTEAFF. This chain connects TRBV20-1 to TRBJ1-1; D perhaps matches TRBD1 (5 bases). The CDR3 runs to 14 residues. V lost 6 bases, J lost 0 bases, and 14 bases lay in between. Germline CDR1 DFQATT, CDR2 SNEGSKA (reference sequence).

The chain joins TRBV28 to TRBJ2-7; 9 bases fit TRBD1. CDR3 length: 16 residues. V was pared by 4 bases and J by 2 bases, with 9 bases of the junction left unmatched. The germline V gene encodes CDR1 MDHEN and CDR2 SYDVKM. The CDR3 coding sequence is TGTGCCAGCAGTTCGCCACGGACAGGGGTTACCTACGAGCAGTACTTC. This encodes CASSSPRTGVTYEQYF.

Of note for this clone: The junction shows a germline mismatch at one end, possibly a read error. CDR3 coding DNA: TGTACCAGCAGTCCAAAGAGGACAGGCTATGGCTACACCTTC. This sequence encodes CTSSPKRTGYGYTF. This rearrangement joins TRBV6-5 to TRBJ1-2, with TRBD1 identical over 7 bases. The CDR3 covers 14 residues. Germline lookup yields CDR1 MNHEY and CDR2 SVGAGI.

The chain carries TRBV2 and TRBJ2-2; 9 bases are a match to TRBD1. This CDR3 region has 16 residues. J lost 2 bases, V lost 6 bases, and 7 bases had no gene match. Germline V gene lookup returns CDR1 SNHLY and CDR2 FYNNEI. The CDR3 coding sequence is TGTGCCAGCAGAGGGGGGACAGGGACTAACACCGGGGAGCTGTTTTTT. Its translation: CASRGGTGTNTGELFF.

The gene calls are TRBV28 and TRBJ1-2; no reliable D call. V gave up 2 bases and J gave up 5 bases, with 12 bases separating them. CDR1 is MDHEN and CDR2 is SYDVKM in the germline V gene. The CDR3 totals 14 residues. CDR3: CASSLPQVRYGYTF. CDR3 nucleotides: TGTGCCAGCAGTTTACCCCAGGTCAGGTATGGCTACACCTTC.

V usage is TRBV18 and J usage is TRBJ1-2; no clear D. This CDR3 is 13 amino acids long. Germline loops: CDR1 KGHSH, CDR2 LQKENI. The germline V and J ends were trimmed by 2 bases and 7 bases, with 11 bases remaining between them. The chain's CDR3 is CASSPGGQLGYTF. CDR3 DNA: TGTGCCAGCTCACCAGGCGGCCAGCTTGGCTACACCTTC.

V usage is TRBV27 and J usage is TRBJ1-4, with D maybe TRBD1 (5 bases). V lost 5 bases, J lost 4 bases, and 17 bases lay in between. Germline CDR1 is MNHEY and CDR2 is SMNVEV (reference sequence). The CDR3 totals 16 residues. CDR3 sequence (DNA): TGTGCCAGCAGTCCGCAAAACAGGCGCCTTAATGAAAAACTGTTTTTT. It codes for CASSPQNRRLNEKLFF.

This rearrangement joins TRBV4-3 to TRBJ2-5; D ambiguous. V was clipped by 4 bases and J by 0 bases, with 9 bases between them. The length of the CDR3 is 14 residues. Germline loops: CDR1 LGHNA, CDR2 YSLEER. The CDR3 here is CASSPWPDQETQYF. In DNA form, the CDR3 reads TGCGCCAGCAGCCCCTGGCCCGACCAAGAGACCCAGTACTTC.

J is TRBJ2-2 and V is TRBV28; 7 bases match TRBD1. V lost 4 bases and J lost 4; bases outside the gene matches: 6. The germline gives CDR1 MDHEN, CDR2 SYDVKM. The CDR3 has 15 amino acids. CDR3 protein: CASSSGTGVTGELFF. The CDR3 bases are TGTGCCAGCAGTTCGGGTACAGGGGTCACCGGGGAGCTGTTTTTT.

The genes are TRBV29-1 and TRBJ1-2; TRBD1 agrees at 8 bases. The ends lost 5 bases at V and 3 bases at J; junction bases unmatched: 5. Germline CDR1 is SQVTM and CDR2 is ANQGSEA. The CDR3 totals 13 residues. CDR3 sequence: CSVLTGEDYGYTF. DNA of the CDR3: TGCAGCGTTCTGACAGGGGAGGACTATGGCTACACCTTC.

The V and J genes are TRBV10-3 and TRBJ1-2; maybe TRBD1 (6 bases). Trimming pared 2 bases from V and 8 bases from J, leaving 12 bases between. CDR1 and CDR2 from the germline V gene are ENHRY and SYGVKD. This CDR3 region has 13 residues. Here the CDR3 DNA reads TGTGCCATCAGTGAGAACTGGGGGCAGGGCTACACCTTC. The encoded protein is CAISENWGQGYTF.

This clone has only a few counts. This chain connects TRBV30 to TRBJ1-6; D perhaps matches TRBD1 (5 bases). This CDR3 spans 15 amino acids. V was shortened by 0 bases and J by 6 bases, with 12 bases between the two germline ends. CDR1 and CDR2 from the germline V gene are GTSNPN and SVGIG (reference sequence). The CDR3 protein is CAWSVWAQGNSPLHF. The CDR3 DNA is TGTGCCTGGAGTGTATGGGCCCAGGGTAATTCACCCCTCCACTTT.